The 23 T cell receptor beta chains listed next were all sequenced from one sample in a study of OX40 agonist ivuxolimab in advanced cancers. The library was generated by the immunoSEQ multiplex PCR assay. TCRdb retrieved this table from immuneACCESS and kept in-frame rearrangements only. Not all clones are present; in checked studies, unresolved V genes account for under half, and no reason is known for the remainder. The sample data list some 80,000 clones, and 80% to 90% of these were observed just once. The top ten hold around 25% of the sample. Sequencing was performed on CD4+ or CD8+ T cells sorted from blood, taken in a trial of the OX40 agonist ivuxolimab. These TCRs come from an adult with an advanced solid tumor such as melanoma, head and neck, liver or kidney cancer.

The chain carries TRBV19 and TRBJ1-5; TRBD1 agrees at 8 bases. Unmatched junction bases numbered 17, after V lost 8 bases and J lost 14 bases. This CDR3 has 14 amino acids. Germline CDR1 reads LNHDA; CDR2 reads SQIVND (reference sequence). CDR3 DNA sequence: TGTGCCAGTTCTAAACCGGGACAGGACAAGTCGAAGCATTTT. Translated: CASSKPGQDKSKHF.

The chain couples TRBV5-1 to TRBJ2-7; maybe TRBD2 (5 bases). Per germline, CDR1 SGHRS and CDR2 YFSETQ. V dropped 4 bases and J dropped 4 bases, with 12 bases sitting between them. The CDR3 length is 13 residues. CDR3 sequence reads: CASSAGPGYEQYF. The CDR3 nucleotides are TGCGCCAGCAGCGCCGGACCGGGGTACGAGCAGTACTTC.

The rearrangement uses TRBV6-1 and TRBJ2-2, with D possibly TRBD1 on 6 matching bases. The CDR3 has 14 amino acids. Per the germline V gene, CDR1 is MNHNS and CDR2 is SASEGT. V lost 6 bases and J 7 bases, leaving 15 bases between the germline ends. The CDR3 DNA sequence: TGTGCCAGCAGCGTAACAGGGCAGGGCGGGGAGCTGTTTTTT. It yields the protein CASSVTGQGGELFF.

The chain recombines TRBV5-5 with TRBJ1-5, with TRBD1 as a possible D gene (5 bases). CDR1 is SGHKS, CDR2 YYEKEE, per germline (reference sequence). The CDR3 runs 15 residues. Trimming removed 5 bases at V and 0 bases at J, with 12 bases between. Here the CDR3 DNA reads TGTGCCAGCAGTTCCCAGGGTTATAGCAATCAGCCCCAGCATTTT. Protein: CASSSQGYSNQPQHF.

This clone has a single count. This chain connects TRBV11-2 to TRBJ1-2; D unclear. The CDR3 contains 12 residues. V was shortened by 6 bases and J by 5 bases, with 10 bases between the two germline ends. Germline V gene sequence: CDR1 SGHAT, CDR2 FQNNGV. This CDR3 is CASSSTSYGYTF. The CDR3 nucleotides are TGTGCCAGCAGTTCGACCTCTTATGGCTACACCTTC.

The chain joins TRBV4-1 to TRBJ1-4; D may be TRBD1 (5 bases). CDR3 length: 16 residues. Germline CDR1 reads MGHRA; CDR2 reads YSYEKL. Trimming pared 4 bases from V and 9 bases from J, leaving 21 bases between. CDR3 in amino acids: CASSPPPDSGGQKLFF. CDR3 coding DNA: TGCGCCAGCAGCCCCCCCCCAGACAGCGGCGGTCAAAAACTGTTTTTT.

V and J are TRBV6-1 and TRBJ2-7; 11 nucleotides align to TRBD2. The CDR3 is 15 residues long. Per the germline V gene, CDR1 is MNHNS and CDR2 is SASEGT. J lost 9 bases, V lost 9 bases, and 16 bases had no gene match. DNA for the CDR3: TGTGCCAGTGGGGGTTCGATAGCGGGAGGGCCGGGGCAGTACTTC. This codes for CASGGSIAGGPGQYF.

This chain joins TRBV5-1 and TRBJ2-4, with 8 bases that match TRBD1. Looked up from germline, CDR1 is SGHRS and CDR2 is YFSETQ. This CDR3 spans 14 amino acids. V gave up 0 bases and J gave up 8 bases; unmatched junction bases: 4. CDR3 loop: CASSLGTGTYIQYF. The CDR3 DNA sequence: TGCGCCAGCAGCTTGGGGACAGGGACATACATTCAGTACTTC.

The chain links TRBV5-6 to TRBJ2-3; TRBD1 might be the D (6 bases). From germline, CDR1 is SGHDT and CDR2 YYEEEE. The CDR3 has 15 residues. V was shortened by 4 bases and J by 6 bases, with 18 bases between the two germline ends. The CDR3 loop reads CASSRADRGFDTQYF. CDR3 bases: TGTGCCAGCAGCCGTGCGGACAGAGGATTTGATACGCAGTATTTT. Drawing the rest from reference TRBV5-6 and TRBJ2-3, the complete variable domain is DAGVTQSPTHLIKTRGQQVTLRCSPKSGHDTVSWYQQALGQGPQFIFQYYEEEERQRGNFPDRFSGHQFPNYSSELNVNALLLGDSALYLCASSRADRGFDTQYFGPGTRLTVL.

J is TRBJ2-1 and V is TRBV2, with 9 positions matching TRBD2. Germline assignment: CDR1 SNHLY and CDR2 FYNNEI. Trimming took 3 bases from V and 14 from J; bases not matched to a gene: 8. The CDR3 length is 13 residues. The CDR3 here is CASSEREGLSEFF. The CDR3 region has the DNA TGTGCCAGCAGTGAGCGGGAGGGCCTAAGCGAGTTCTTC.

This chain uses TRBV4-1 with TRBJ2-6; a possible D gene is TRBD2 (5 bases). V lost 3 bases and J 0 bases, leaving 12 bases between the germline ends. Germline lookup yields CDR1 MGHRA and CDR2 YSYEKL. The CDR3 sequence is 17 residues long. CDR3 residues: CASSQGEGRSGANVLTF. CDR3 nucleotides: TGCGCCAGCAGCCAGGGAGAGGGCCGCTCTGGGGCCAACGTCCTGACTTTC.

In this sample, this clone turned up once. The rearrangement uses TRBV19 and TRBJ1-1; weak D call: TRBD1 (5 bases). The CDR3 runs to 14 residues. The germline V and J ends were trimmed by 4 bases and 0 bases, with 9 bases remaining between them. CDR1 and CDR2 from the germline V gene are LNHDA and SQIVND (reference sequence). CDR3: CASSRGLLNTEAFF. In DNA, the CDR3 is TGTGCCAGTAGTAGGGGACTGCTGAACACTGAAGCTTTCTTT.

The chain has TRBV5-1 and TRBJ2-7, with TRBD2 identical over 7 bases. Per the germline V gene, CDR1 is SGHRS and CDR2 is YFSETQ. This CDR3 is built from 15 residues. The trim removed 2 bases at V and 2 bases at J, leaving 7 bases unmatched. CDR3 DNA sequence: TGCGCCAGCAGCTTTGGGTCGGGAGGCACCTACGAGCAGTACTTC. Protein product: CASSFGSGGTYEQYF.

The chain employs TRBV11-2 and TRBJ2-7, with D possibly being TRBD1 or TRBD2 (5 bases each). The CDR3 runs to 14 residues. Germline CDR1 and CDR2: SGHAT and FQNNGV. Between the trimmed V and J ends, which lost 4 bases and 0 bases, there was a span of 10 bases. CDR3 in DNA: TGTGCCAGCAGCTACGGGACGGTCTCCTACGAGCAGTACTTC. This translates into CASSYGTVSYEQYF.

This chain links TRBV4-1 with TRBJ1-4; D is uncertain. Germline V gene data show CDR1 as MGHRA and CDR2 as YSYEKL. V lost 0 bases and J 3 bases, leaving 11 bases between the germline ends. The CDR3 loop spans 16 amino acids. CDR3 bases: TGCGCCAGCAGCCAAGAACCGACCGGTTCTAATGAAAAACTGTTTTTT. It codes for CASSQEPTGSNEKLFF.

This clone turned up a few times. The gene calls are TRBV7-6 and TRBJ1-1; maybe TRBD1 (6 bases). Deletions cut 0 bases from V and 4 bases from J, with 12 bases between. The CDR3 has 15 residues. Germline loops: CDR1 SGHVS, CDR2 FNYEAQ. The CDR3 bases are TGTGCCAGCAGCTTAGCCCCAGACAGGAGCACTGAAGCTTTCTTT. It codes for CASSLAPDRSTEAFF.

In this sample, this clone turned up many times. This sequence joins TRBV6-1 and TRBJ1-2, with D maybe TRBD1 (5 bases). Trimming cost V 0 bases and J 6 bases, with 11 bases left between them. The CDR3 sequence is 14 residues long. Germline lookup yields CDR1 MNHNS and CDR2 SASEGT. This CDR3 reads CASSEAGGTDGYTF. Written as DNA, the CDR3 is TGTGCCAGCAGTGAAGCGGGGGGGACGGATGGCTACACCTTC.

J is TRBJ1-5 and V is TRBV4-2, with D possibly matching TRBD1 (5 bases). CDR3 length: 17 amino acids. The germline gives CDR1 LGHNA, CDR2 YNFKEQ. Trimming shortened V by 3 bases and J by 2 bases, and 17 bases separated the two germline ends. CDR3 sequence: CASSHSSLTGGNQPQHF. CDR3 DNA: TGTGCCAGCAGCCACTCCTCTTTGACGGGGGGCAATCAGCCCCAGCATTTT.

This clone was seen only once. The chain employs TRBV29-1 and TRBJ1-2; D call uncertain. The CDR3 covers 12 residues. Trimming cost V 4 bases and J 3 bases, with 9 bases left between them. Per the germline V gene, CDR1 is SQVTM and CDR2 is ANQGSEA. CDR3 nucleotide sequence: TGCAGCGTTGCTCAGGACTACTATGGCTACACCTTC. Its translation is CSVAQDYYGYTF.

The chain couples TRBV28 to TRBJ2-7; 9 nucleotides match TRBD1. Germline V gene lookup returns CDR1 MDHEN and CDR2 SYDVKM. This CDR3 region has 15 residues. The trim removed 5 bases at V and 2 bases at J, leaving 7 bases unmatched. CDR3 DNA sequence: TGTGCCAGCAGTGGCCGGGACAGGGACACCTACGAGCAGTACTTC. This sequence encodes CASSGRDRDTYEQYF.

CDR3 nucleotide sequence: TGTGCCAGCAGGAGGGTTGACTATGGCTACACCTTC. This translates into CASRRVDYGYTF. The chain combines TRBV6-6 with TRBJ1-2; D ambiguous. Germline V gives CDR1 MNHNY, CDR2 SVGAGI (reference sequence). The CDR3 loop spans 12 amino acids. The V end was cut by 6 bases, the J end by 3 bases, with 8 bases between.

The V gene is TRBV6-1, the J gene TRBJ1-1; no reliable D call. Germline V gene lookup returns CDR1 MNHNS and CDR2 SASEGT. Trimming took 3 bases from V and 5 from J, leaving 13 bases between them. CDR3 length: 14 residues. CDR3 protein: CASSEVSRETEAFF. For the CDR3, the DNA is TGTGCCAGCAGTGAGGTCAGCCGGGAGACTGAAGCTTTCTTT.

The J gene is TRBJ2-2, the V gene TRBV30; weak D call: TRBD1 (6 bases). V was clipped by 5 bases and J by 7 bases, with 14 bases between them. Germline V gene sequence: CDR1 GTSNPN, CDR2 SVGIG (reference sequence). This CDR3 contains 13 residues. The CDR3 is CAWGKQGYGELFF. The DNA of the CDR3 is TGTGCCTGGGGCAAACAGGGTTACGGGGAGCTGTTTTTT.